Following are 13 T cell receptor beta chains from one sample sequenced in a study of blood T cell repertoires in COVID-19. Method: immunoSEQ multiplex PCR; TCRdb's copy keeps in-frame clones and lacks some. Of over 15,000 clones listed, 85% to 90% were seen once; the top ten hold 10% to 15%. The sequencing input was peripheral blood. The receptor set was obtained from a man aged 55-75 years with active COVID-19.

This clone was found once. The chain combines TRBV9 with TRBJ2-7; a weak D match, TRBD2 (6 bases). The germline V gene encodes CDR1 SGDLS and CDR2 YYNGEE. The CDR3 sequence is 15 residues long. V was clipped by 3 bases and J by 7 bases, with 20 bases between them. The CDR3 DNA sequence: TGTGCCAGCAGCGCCCAACCAGGTAAAGGAGGGGAGCAGTACTTC. It codes for CASSAQPGKGGEQYF. Combining the CDR3 with reference TRBV9 and TRBJ2-7 gives the whole variable domain DSGVTQTPKHLITATGQRVTLRCSPRSGDLSVYWYQQSLDQGLQFLIQYYNGEERAKGNILERFSAQQFPDLHSELNLSSLELGDSALYFCASSAQPGKGGEQYFGPGTRLTVT.

V is TRBV5-1 and J is TRBJ2-2; D remains ambiguous. This CDR3 is built from 15 residues. V was pared by 1 base and J by 1 base, with 8 bases between. Germline values: CDR1 SGHRS, CDR2 YFSETQ. The CDR3 DNA follows: TGCGCCAGCAGCTTGCGTCAGATGAACACCGGGGAGCTGTTTTTT. The encoded protein is CASSLRQMNTGELFF.

The V and J genes are TRBV4-1 and TRBJ1-1; 9 bases map to TRBD1. Looked up from germline, CDR1 is MGHRA and CDR2 is YSYEKL. The CDR3 loop spans 14 amino acids. The ends lost 7 bases at V and 0 bases at J; junction bases unmatched: 3. Here the CDR3 DNA reads TGCGCCAGCACCGACAGGGGGATGAACACTGAAGCTTTCTTT. Amino acid sequence: CASTDRGMNTEAFF.

This clone was seen more than once but under ten times. The chain combines TRBV7-9 with TRBJ1-3; D unclear. Germline loops: CDR1 SEHNR, CDR2 FQNEAQ (reference sequence). The CDR3 consists of 14 residues. V shed 6 bases and J shed 4 bases, with 13 bases lying between them. The CDR3 is CASRPSGEGNTIYF. The CDR3 DNA follows: TGTGCCAGCAGGCCTTCCGGGGAGGGAAACACCATATATTTT.

The CDR3 reads CASSLASNEKLFF. CDR3 nucleotide sequence: TGTGCCAGCAGCTTAGCCTCTAATGAAAAACTGTTTTTT. V gene TRBV7-9 combines with J gene TRBJ1-4, with D uncertain. This CDR3 is built from 13 residues. Germline CDR1 SEHNR, CDR2 FQNEAQ (reference sequence). V was shortened by 0 bases and J by 3 bases, with 2 bases between the two germline ends.

V usage is TRBV6-5 and J usage is TRBJ1-5; D gene unclear. This CDR3 region has 14 residues. Germline CDR1 reads MNHEY; CDR2 reads SVGAGI. V gave up 0 bases and J gave up 6 bases, with 9 bases separating them. CDR3: CASSYSPGTQPQHF. The CDR3 DNA reads as TGTGCCAGCAGTTACTCCCCGGGTACTCAGCCCCAGCATTTT.

The chain combines TRBV4-1 with TRBJ2-1, with 7 bases that match TRBD1. This CDR3 is built from 13 residues. Germline values: CDR1 MGHRA, CDR2 YSYEKL. Unmatched junction bases numbered 6, after V lost 3 bases and J lost 10 bases. The CDR3: CASSQWTGQEQFF. The CDR3 nucleotides are TGCGCCAGCAGCCAGTGGACAGGCCAGGAGCAGTTCTTC.

The rearrangement joins TRBV19 to TRBJ2-1, with 10 positions matching TRBD1. Unmatched junction bases numbered 3, after V lost 4 bases and J lost 0 bases. The CDR3 length is 16 residues. Germline lookup yields CDR1 LNHDA and CDR2 SQIVND (reference sequence). CDR3 residues: CASSRTGGGSYNEQFF. Here the CDR3 DNA reads TGTGCCAGTAGTAGGACAGGGGGGGGCTCCTACAATGAGCAGTTCTTC.

The chain combines TRBV2 with TRBJ2-1; 10 nucleotides line up with TRBD2. Germline lookup yields CDR1 SNHLY and CDR2 FYNNEI. CDR3 length equals 16 residues. Trimming cost V 1 base and J 10 bases; bases outside gene matches: 10. CDR3 loop: CASSEDRSGRADEQFF. The CDR3 DNA is TGTGCCAGCAGTGAAGATCGGAGCGGGAGGGCCGACGAGCAGTTCTTC.

The chain joins TRBV21-1 to TRBJ2-1; the listed D gene, TRBD1, was not tested against the DNA. TRBV21-1 has pseudogene status. The CDR3 has 16 residues. The CDR3 here is CASSNGRDRVVNEQFF. The DNA for the CDR3 is TGTGCCAGCAGCAATGGACGGGACAGGGTAGTCAATGAGCAGTTCTTC.

This chain connects TRBV4-2 to TRBJ2-3; weak D call: TRBD2 (6 bases). The ends were cut back, 5 bases at V and 0 bases at J, with 18 bases in the middle. In germline, CDR1 is LGHNA, CDR2 YNFKEQ. The CDR3 extends over 17 amino acids. The CDR3 region has the DNA TGTGCCAGCAGCAACCCCGCGGCGGGGACTAGCACAGATACGCAGTATTTT. Translation: CASSNPAAGTSTDTQYF.

The V call is TRBV24-1, the J call TRBJ1-4; 11 bases agree with TRBD1. The CDR3 is made up of 16 amino acids. CDR1 is KGHDR and CDR2 is SFDVKD in the germline V gene. Trimming removed 3 bases from V and 8 bases from J; junction bases left unmatched: 7. Written as DNA, the CDR3 is TGTGCCACCAGTGATAGATCCGGGACAGGGGGAGAAAAACTGTTTTTT. The encoded protein is CATSDRSGTGGEKLFF.

This chain's CDR3 is CASSARTGPGTQYF. Written as DNA, the CDR3 is TGTGCCAGCAGTGCGCGGACAGGCCCCGGGACCCAGTACTTC. The J gene is TRBJ2-5, the V gene TRBV2, with 7 bases that match TRBD1. The germline V gene encodes CDR1 SNHLY and CDR2 FYNNEI. V trimming: 4 bases; J trimming: 7 bases; junction bases outside the gene matches: 9. The CDR3 covers 14 residues. The variable domain in full, completed from reference TRBV2 and TRBJ2-5, reads EPEVTQTPSHQVTQMGQEVILRCVPISNHLYFYWYRQILGQKVEFLVSFYNNEISEKSEIFDDQFSVERPDGSNFTLKIRSTKLEDSAMYFCASSARTGPGTQYFGPGTRLLVL.